The rows below give T cell receptor beta chains drawn from one sample of a study of shared clonotypes between healthy human individuals. Sequencing used immunoSEQ multiplex PCR; TCRdb keeps in-frame clones, though not all of them. The table includes some 680,000 clones, about 80% detected once. The source material was memory CD4+ T cells sorted from blood. The receptor source for this set is a woman aged 25 to 39 in good health. CDR3s include the opening cysteine and the closing phenylalanine or tryptophan.

TRBV2,CASSLLTSGTDTQYF
TRBV28,CASIPGQGLGNTIYF
TRBV7-9,CASSLRVGLYNEQFF
TRBV6-1,CASSWAEDTYEQYF
TRBV5-1,CASSLGQGVVTDTQYF
TRBV2,CASRVDGSSYEQYF
TRBV30,CAWKSPVSYEQYF
TRBV6-5,CASSYAPGTGELFF
TRBV15,CATSRDIRDRQFF
TRBV5-6,CASSLESGWRETQYF
TRBV2,CASSDGTGGYEQYF
TRBV5-1,CASSLAGTEGEKLFF
TRBV20-1,CSARAFEAFF
TRBV7-2,CASSWAGTSGTDTQYF
TRBV5-1,CASVPDLSGETQYF
TRBV5-6,CASSLWGARYEQYF
TRBV7-9,CASSLVMDTEAFF